A selection of T cell receptor beta chains follows, all from one sample in a study of cytomegalovirus exposure and HLA in healthy donors. The protocol was immunoSEQ multiplex PCR, while the TCRdb copy is restricted to in-frame clones and leaves out a portion. The sample holds 100,000 or so clones, more than 80% seen once. Sample: PBMCs. All receptors derive from a man aged 25 to 40 in good health and CMV-seronegative. Each CDR3 is given with its conserved first and last residue. The D gene is left open where the match is weak. Expanded clones get a size class; other rows say once, few or many, or leave the size out.

D gene: TRBD1; J gene: TRBJ1-1; clone size: -; V gene: TRBV7-3; CDR3 DNA: TGTGCCAGCAGCTCCCCGGGACAGAAAGCTTTCTTT; CDR3 protein: CASSSPGQKAFF
D gene: TRBD2; J gene: TRBJ2-1; clone size: -; V gene: TRBV4-3; CDR3 DNA: TGCGCCAGCAGCATCGAGGGAGGGTCCTACAATGAGCAGTTCTTC; CDR3 protein: CASSIEGGSYNEQFF
D gene: TRBD1; J gene: TRBJ2-6; clone size: -; V gene: TRBV5-1; CDR3 DNA: TGCGCCAGCAGGGTGGAACAGGGGTCTGGGGCCAACGTCCTGACTTTC; CDR3 protein: CASRVEQGSGANVLTF
D gene: TRBD1; J gene: TRBJ2-1; clone size: -; V gene: TRBV5-1; CDR3 DNA: TGCGCCAGCAGCTTGGGGGGGACAGCCTCGGTGAATGAGCAGTTCTTC; CDR3 protein: CASSLGGTASVNEQFF
D gene: TRBD1; J gene: TRBJ1-1; clone size: -; V gene: TRBV5-4; CDR3 DNA: TGTGCCAGCAGCACGACAGGGGGCGCGGCTGAAGCTTTCTTT; CDR3 protein: CASSTTGGAAEAFF
D gene: TRBD1; J gene: TRBJ2-7; clone size: -; V gene: TRBV7-8; CDR3 DNA: TGTGCCAGCAGCCCCCCGGGACAGGCGGGCTTC; CDR3 protein: CASSPPGQAGF
D gene: -; J gene: TRBJ1-4; clone size: -; V gene: TRBV5-6; CDR3 DNA: TGTGCCAGCAGCTTTCAGGGGACGATCAATGAAAAACTGTTTTTT; CDR3 protein: CASSFQGTINEKLFF
D gene: TRBD1; J gene: TRBJ1-1; clone size: -; V gene: TRBV7-7; CDR3 DNA: TGTGCTAGCAGCTCCGGGACAGGTGCTGAAGCTTTCTTT; CDR3 protein: CASSSGTGAEAFF
D gene: TRBD2; J gene: TRBJ2-1; clone size: -; V gene: TRBV7-2; CDR3 DNA: TGTGCCAGCAGCTTACTAGCGGGAAATCCCAATGGGCAGTTCTTC; CDR3 protein: CASSLLAGNPNGQFF
D gene: -; J gene: TRBJ1-5; clone size: -; V gene: TRBV28; CDR3 DNA: TGTGCCAGCAGACTGCAGGGTCCTAGCAATCAGCCCCAGCATTTT; CDR3 protein: CASRLQGPSNQPQHF
D gene: -; J gene: TRBJ1-4; clone size: -; V gene: TRBV5-5; CDR3 DNA: TGTGCCAGCAGCTTGTCGACAGGTAGAATTGAAAAACTGTTTTTT; CDR3 protein: CASSLSTGRIEKLFF
D gene: -; J gene: TRBJ2-3; clone size: -; V gene: TRBV27; CDR3 DNA: TGTGCCAGCAGCGGGAGACCAGATACGCAGTATTTT; CDR3 protein: CASSGRPDTQYF
D gene: TRBD1; J gene: TRBJ2-2; clone size: -; V gene: TRBV4-3; CDR3 DNA: TGCGCCAGCAGCCAAGAAATTAGGAGACAGGGGAACACCGGGGAGCTGTTTTTT; CDR3 protein: CASSQEIRRQGNTGELFF
D gene: -; J gene: TRBJ2-5; clone size: -; V gene: TRBV5-4; CDR3 DNA: TGTGCCAGCAGCTTGGGGGGGCTTGAGACCCAGTACTTC; CDR3 protein: CASSLGGLETQYF
D gene: TRBD1; J gene: TRBJ2-1; clone size: -; V gene: TRBV27; CDR3 DNA: TGTGCCAGCAGGGAGTGGACAGGGGGTATTTTCGGAGGCGACAATGAGCAGTTCTTC; CDR3 protein: CASREWTGGIFGGDNEQFF
D gene: -; J gene: TRBJ2-1; clone size: -; V gene: TRBV7-3; CDR3 DNA: TGTGCCAGCAGCTTAAACCGGGAGCCGCCCTACAATGAGCAGTTCTTC; CDR3 protein: CASSLNREPPYNEQFF
D gene: TRBD1; J gene: TRBJ1-6; clone size: -; V gene: TRBV28; CDR3 DNA: TGTGCCAGCAGTTCCCCTTCCGACAGGGACTGGGCCTATAATTCACCCCTCCACTTT; CDR3 protein: CASSSPSDRDWAYNSPLHF
D gene: -; J gene: TRBJ1-4; clone size: few; V gene: TRBV7-9; CDR3 DNA: TGTGCCAGCAGCCCCACGACCCCAGGGAGGGGTGAAAAACTGTTTTTT; CDR3 protein: CASSPTTPGRGEKLFF
D gene: -; J gene: TRBJ1-2; clone size: few; V gene: TRBV6-5; CDR3 DNA: TGTGCCAGCAGTTACCCCGGGACTGCCGGCTACACCTTC; CDR3 protein: CASSYPGTAGYTF
D gene: TRBD1; J gene: TRBJ1-1; clone size: -; V gene: TRBV4-1; CDR3 DNA: TGCGCCAGCAGCCCGAAGGGACAGGGGCAGGTGACTGAAGCTTTCTTT; CDR3 protein: CASSPKGQGQVTEAFF
D gene: -; J gene: TRBJ1-5; clone size: -; V gene: TRBV28; CDR3 DNA: TGTGCCAGCAGTTTATGGCGGGGGCGTTCAGAGTGGCCTAGCAATCAGCCCCAGCATTTT; CDR3 protein: CASSLWRGRSEWPSNQPQHF
D gene: TRBD1; J gene: TRBJ2-6; clone size: -; V gene: TRBV9; CDR3 DNA: TGTGCCAGCACCCGACAGGGGCAAAGCTCTGGGGCCAACGTCCTGACTTTC; CDR3 protein: CASTRQGQSSGANVLTF
D gene: TRBD2; J gene: TRBJ2-3; clone size: -; V gene: TRBV5-1; CDR3 DNA: TGCGCCAGCAGCATGGAGCGGGGGGGCCGCCTCAGAGCAACAGATACGCAGTATTTT; CDR3 protein: CASSMERGGRLRATDTQYF
D gene: TRBD2; J gene: TRBJ2-7; clone size: -; V gene: TRBV6-1; CDR3 DNA: TGTGCCAGCAGTGAACGGCTAGCGGGGTCCTACGAGCAGTACTTC; CDR3 protein: CASSERLAGSYEQYF
D gene: TRBD1; J gene: TRBJ1-4; clone size: -; V gene: TRBV5-6; CDR3 DNA: TGTGCCAGCAGCCCTGGACAGGCAACTAATGAAAAACTGTTTTTT; CDR3 protein: CASSPGQATNEKLFF
D gene: -; J gene: TRBJ1-1; clone size: -; V gene: TRBV5-1; CDR3 DNA: TGCGCCAGCAGCCTCCGGACGGAAGGGAGTATAGCTTTCTTT; CDR3 protein: CASSLRTEGSIAFF
D gene: -; J gene: TRBJ2-6; clone size: -; V gene: TRBV28; CDR3 DNA: TGTGCCAGCAGTTTATTCCGATCGAGAGGCGGATCTGGGGCCAACGTCCTGACTTTC; CDR3 protein: CASSLFRSRGGSGANVLTF
D gene: TRBD1; J gene: TRBJ2-2; clone size: -; V gene: TRBV7-9; CDR3 DNA: TGTGCCAGCAGCGAGAACAGGGGGTCGGACACCGGGGAGCTGTTTTTT; CDR3 protein: CASSENRGSDTGELFF
D gene: TRBD1; J gene: TRBJ2-2; clone size: -; V gene: TRBV6-1; CDR3 DNA: TGTGCCAGCTACAGGGGGCAGAACACCGGGGAGCTGTTTTTT; CDR3 protein: CASYRGQNTGELFF
D gene: -; J gene: TRBJ2-5; clone size: once; V gene: TRBV30; CDR3 DNA: TGTGCCTGGAAGGGAGACAACCAGTACTTC; CDR3 protein: CAWKGDNQYF
D gene: TRBD2; J gene: TRBJ2-5; clone size: -; V gene: TRBV6-1; CDR3 DNA: TGTGCCAGCAGTGTGGCGGGGGGACAAGAGACCCAGTACTTC; CDR3 protein: CASSVAGGQETQYF
D gene: -; J gene: TRBJ1-2; clone size: -; V gene: TRBV29-1; CDR3 DNA: TGCAGCGTTGAGACCAGGGTAGGCTACACCTTC; CDR3 protein: CSVETRVGYTF
D gene: TRBD2; J gene: TRBJ2-7; clone size: -; V gene: TRBV29-1; CDR3 DNA: TGCAGCGCCCTGGGACTAGCGGGTTTGGGGGAGCAGTACTTC; CDR3 protein: CSALGLAGLGEQYF
D gene: -; J gene: TRBJ2-7; clone size: few; V gene: TRBV28; CDR3 DNA: TGTGCCAGCAGTAGAACAGGATTTCGACGCTACTTC; CDR3 protein: CASSRTGFRRYF
D gene: TRBD1; J gene: TRBJ1-5; clone size: once; V gene: TRBV6-1; CDR3 DNA: TGTGCCAGCAGTGAGACAGGGAGACAGCCCCAGCATTTT; CDR3 protein: CASSETGRQPQHF
D gene: -; J gene: TRBJ2-3; clone size: -; V gene: TRBV15; CDR3 DNA: TGTGCCACCAGCAGAGGACCTGTCGGGGATACGCAGTATTTT; CDR3 protein: CATSRGPVGDTQYF
D gene: TRBD1; J gene: TRBJ2-3; clone size: -; V gene: TRBV30; CDR3 DNA: TGTGCCTGGGGGAAGGGAGTCAGGGGGACAGATACGCAGTATTTT; CDR3 protein: CAWGKGVRGTDTQYF
D gene: TRBD1; J gene: TRBJ2-4; clone size: -; V gene: TRBV27; CDR3 DNA: TGTGCCAGCAGTTCGGGGACAGGTGGTTTCGCCATTCAGTACTTC; CDR3 protein: CASSSGTGGFAIQYF
D gene: TRBD2; J gene: TRBJ2-7; clone size: -; V gene: TRBV5-4; CDR3 DNA: TGTGCCAGCAGCCCTGGACTAGCGGCCTACGAGCAGTACTTC; CDR3 protein: CASSPGLAAYEQYF
D gene: TRBD1; J gene: TRBJ1-1; clone size: few; V gene: TRBV7-2; CDR3 DNA: TGTGCCAGCAGCAAACAGGGGAAGGTGAACACTGAAGCTTTCTTT; CDR3 protein: CASSKQGKVNTEAFF
D gene: TRBD2; J gene: TRBJ2-1; clone size: -; V gene: TRBV9; CDR3 DNA: TGTGCCAGCAGCGTTACTAGCGGGGGGGCAAATGAGCAGTTCTTC; CDR3 protein: CASSVTSGGANEQFF
D gene: TRBD2; J gene: TRBJ2-3; clone size: -; V gene: TRBV7-9; CDR3 DNA: TGTGCCAGCAGCCCAACTAGCGGAGGGAACACAGATACGCAGTATTTT; CDR3 protein: CASSPTSGGNTDTQYF
D gene: -; J gene: TRBJ1-2; clone size: -; V gene: TRBV2; CDR3 DNA: TGTGCCAGCAGTGATGGAGGGAGTTTGAAGGGCTACACCTTC; CDR3 protein: CASSDGGSLKGYTF
D gene: -; J gene: TRBJ2-1; clone size: -; V gene: TRBV18; CDR3 DNA: TGTGCCAGCTCACCACCGAGAGGTACCGTCCGCGGCTACAATGAGCAGTTCTTC; CDR3 protein: CASSPPRGTVRGYNEQFF
D gene: TRBD2; J gene: TRBJ2-3; clone size: -; V gene: TRBV28; CDR3 DNA: TGTGCCAGCCTTCCCCCTAGCGGGATACGTGATACGCAGTATTTT; CDR3 protein: CASLPPSGIRDTQYF
D gene: -; J gene: TRBJ2-7; clone size: -; V gene: TRBV4-1; CDR3 DNA: TGCGCCAGCAGCTATACGTTTCGGAGGAGCTCCTACGAGCAGTACTTC; CDR3 protein: CASSYTFRRSSYEQYF
D gene: TRBD2; J gene: TRBJ2-1; clone size: -; V gene: TRBV10-3; CDR3 DNA: TGTGCCATCAGTGAGTCGGGGGAGGGAGGTGAGCAGTTCTTC; CDR3 protein: CAISESGEGGEQFF
D gene: -; J gene: TRBJ2-3; clone size: -; V gene: TRBV5-1; CDR3 DNA: TGCGCCAGCAGCCCCGGAGTGGGGGCAGGCACAGATACGCAGTATTTT; CDR3 protein: CASSPGVGAGTDTQYF